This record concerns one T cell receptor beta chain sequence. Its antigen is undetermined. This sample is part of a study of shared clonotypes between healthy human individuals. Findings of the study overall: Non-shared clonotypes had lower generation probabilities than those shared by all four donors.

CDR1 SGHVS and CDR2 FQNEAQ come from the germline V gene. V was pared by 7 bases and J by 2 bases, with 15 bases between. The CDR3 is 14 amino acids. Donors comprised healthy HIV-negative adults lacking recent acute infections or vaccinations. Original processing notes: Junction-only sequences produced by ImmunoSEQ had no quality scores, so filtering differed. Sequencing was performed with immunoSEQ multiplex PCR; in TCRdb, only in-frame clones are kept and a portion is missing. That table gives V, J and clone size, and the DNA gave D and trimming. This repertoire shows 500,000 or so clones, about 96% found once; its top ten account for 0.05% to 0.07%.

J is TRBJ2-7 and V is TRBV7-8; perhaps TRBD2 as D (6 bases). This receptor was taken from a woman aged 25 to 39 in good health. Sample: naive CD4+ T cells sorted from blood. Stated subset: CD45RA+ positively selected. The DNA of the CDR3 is TGTGCCAGCACCACCACCCGGGGGACCTACGAGCAGTACTTC. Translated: CASTTTRGTYEQYF.